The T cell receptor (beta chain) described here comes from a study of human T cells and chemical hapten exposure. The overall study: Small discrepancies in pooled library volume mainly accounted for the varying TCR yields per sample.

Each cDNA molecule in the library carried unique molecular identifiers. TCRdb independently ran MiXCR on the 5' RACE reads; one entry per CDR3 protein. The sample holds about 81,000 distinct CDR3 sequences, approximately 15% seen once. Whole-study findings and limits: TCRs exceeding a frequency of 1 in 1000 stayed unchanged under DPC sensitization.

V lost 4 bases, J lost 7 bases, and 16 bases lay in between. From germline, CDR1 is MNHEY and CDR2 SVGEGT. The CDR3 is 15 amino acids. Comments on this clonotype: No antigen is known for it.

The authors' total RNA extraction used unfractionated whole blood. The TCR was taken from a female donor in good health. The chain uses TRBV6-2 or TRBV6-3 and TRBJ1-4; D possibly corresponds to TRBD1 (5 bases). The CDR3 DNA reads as TGTGCCAGCAGTTCCGGTCAAGGGGTCGTTGAAAAACTGTTTTTT. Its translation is CASSSGQGVVEKLFF.